This T cell receptor beta chain appears in the sequencing data of a study of blood T cell repertoires in COVID-19. The data were produced by immunoSEQ multiplex PCR, yet TCRdb's version contains in-frame clones alone and is incomplete. The data contain under 300,000 clones, 60% to 75% of them singletons. The origin of this receptor is a woman of 80 years or more with acute or convalescent COVID-19. Sequencing was carried out using peripheral blood.

CDR3 coding DNA: TGTGCCAGCAGTGAACGGGACAGGGGAAAGACCCAGTACTTC. As protein: CASSERDRGKTQYF. The chain joins TRBV6-1 to TRBJ2-5; TRBD1 agrees at 10 bases. Germline trimming cut 2 bases from V and 6 bases from J; bases unmatched to any gene: 3. The CDR3 is made up of 14 amino acids. Per germline, CDR1 MNHNS and CDR2 SASEGT.